Described below is a single TCR beta chain sequence and its context. The primer mix had 60 Vbeta and 13 Jbeta primers. The protocol was immunoSEQ multiplex PCR, while the TCRdb copy is restricted to in-frame clones and leaves out a portion. Of about 150,000 clones detected, approximately 80% appear once; the ten largest clones hold about 13%. The data originate from a study of cytomegalovirus exposure and HLA in healthy donors. The CDR3 is 17 residues long. CDR1 WNHNN and CDR2 SYGVQD come from the germline V gene (reference sequence). V trimming: 3 bases; J trimming: 1 base; junction bases outside the gene matches: 9.

The rearrangement uses TRBV10-1 and TRBJ2-1, with 7 bases matching TRBD2. Sequencing input: PBMCs. The source of this sequence is a man aged 40-49 years in good health and CMV-seropositive. The CDR3 DNA follows: TGCGCCAGCAGTGATGTGGCGGGAGACGGTTCCTACAATGAGCAGTTCTTC. This gives the protein CASSDVAGDGSYNEQFF.